The present T cell receptor beta chain was sequenced within a study of lymphopenia after photon versus proton radiotherapy. V lost 5 bases to trimming and J lost 0 bases, with 11 bases between them. The germline V gene has CDR1 SGHVS and CDR2 FNYEAQ. The CDR3 sequence is 14 residues long. Details on this clone: The antigen remains undetermined.

Assay used: immunoSEQ multiplex PCR; TCRdb lists only in-frame clones, some missing. The sample shows some 55,000 clones, about four fifths of them seen only once. Study-level points and caveats: Relative stability marked proton patients; photon patients lost diversity and naive cells. Post-nadir TCR diversity decline inversely tracked overall survival among those who died.

The TCR comes from a man in his forties or fifties with gastric cancer. V and J are TRBV7-6 and TRBJ2-7; weak D call: TRBD2 (6 bases). Here the sequenced sample was peripheral blood, taken from a patient treated with photon-based radiotherapy. The chain's CDR3 is CASSQLAPSYEQYF. The CDR3 DNA sequence: TGTGCCAGCAGCCAACTAGCCCCCTCCTACGAGCAGTACTTC. The complete variable domain, with remaining parts taken from reference TRBV7-6 and TRBJ2-7, reads GAGVSQSPRYKVTKRGQDVALRCDPISGHVSLYWYRQALGQGPEFLTYFNYEAQQDKSGLPNDRFSAERPEGSISTLTIQRTEQRDSAMYRCASSQLAPSYEQYFGPGTRLTVT.